The T cell receptor beta chain described here comes from a study of CD8+CD57+ T cells in acquired aplastic anemia. CDR3 and TCR beta VDJ profiling relied on genomic DNA as the template. TCRdb re-analysed the reads in MiXCR, keeping a single row per CDR3 protein. The sample shows 80,000 or so distinct CDR3 sequences, more than 40% of them seen only once. The CDR3 totals 14 residues. Trimming stripped 5 bases from V and 1 base from J, with 11 bases between. This sequence originates from a human donor in good health, serving as a control. The chain is built from TRBV12-3 or TRBV12-4 and TRBJ1-1; the D gene is possibly TRBD1 (6 bases). Sequences were obtained from sorted CD4+, CD8+, or CD8+CD57+ T cells (not recorded which) from PBMCs. The CDR3, as DNA: TGTGCCAGCAGTCTGGGACACCCGAACACTGAAGCTTTCTTT. Translating gives CASSLGHPNTEAFF.